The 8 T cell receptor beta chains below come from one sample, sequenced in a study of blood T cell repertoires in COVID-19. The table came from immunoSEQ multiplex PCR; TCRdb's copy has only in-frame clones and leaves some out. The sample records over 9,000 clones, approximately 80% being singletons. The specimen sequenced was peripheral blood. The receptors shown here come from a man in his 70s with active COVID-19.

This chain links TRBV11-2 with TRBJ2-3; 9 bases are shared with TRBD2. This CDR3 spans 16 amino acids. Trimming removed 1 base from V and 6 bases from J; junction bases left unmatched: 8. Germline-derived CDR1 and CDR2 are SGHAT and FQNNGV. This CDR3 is CASSLGRGRAGDTQYF. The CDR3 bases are TGTGCCAGCAGCTTAGGGCGCGGGAGGGCCGGTGATACGCAGTATTTT. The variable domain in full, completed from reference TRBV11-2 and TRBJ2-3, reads EAGVAQSPRYKIIEKRQSVAFWCNPISGHATLYWYQQILGQGPKLLIQFQNNGVVDDSQLPKDRFSAERLKGVDSTLKIQPAKLEDSAVYLCASSLGRGRAGDTQYFGPGTRLTVL.

This CDR3 reads CASRPTGEGSYNEQFF. As DNA, the CDR3 is TGTGCCAGCAGGCCGACAGGGGAAGGGTCCTACAATGAGCAGTTCTTC. The V and J genes are TRBV9 and TRBJ2-1; 8 positions agree with TRBD1. Per germline, CDR1 SGDLS and CDR2 YYNGEE. This CDR3 has 16 amino acids. V lost 5 bases and J lost 1; bases outside the gene matches: 8.

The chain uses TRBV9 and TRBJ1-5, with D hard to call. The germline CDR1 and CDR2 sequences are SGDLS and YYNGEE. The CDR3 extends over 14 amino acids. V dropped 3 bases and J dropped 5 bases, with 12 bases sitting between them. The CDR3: CASSGSSTHQPQHF. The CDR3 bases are TGTGCCAGCAGCGGTAGCAGCACCCATCAGCCCCAGCATTTT.

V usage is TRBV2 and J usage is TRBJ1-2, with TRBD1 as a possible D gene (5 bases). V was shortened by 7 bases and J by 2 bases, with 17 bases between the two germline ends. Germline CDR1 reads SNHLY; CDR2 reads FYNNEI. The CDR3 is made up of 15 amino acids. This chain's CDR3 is CASTGTPQGNYGYTF. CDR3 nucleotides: TGTGCCAGCACCGGAACACCGCAGGGAAACTATGGCTACACCTTC.

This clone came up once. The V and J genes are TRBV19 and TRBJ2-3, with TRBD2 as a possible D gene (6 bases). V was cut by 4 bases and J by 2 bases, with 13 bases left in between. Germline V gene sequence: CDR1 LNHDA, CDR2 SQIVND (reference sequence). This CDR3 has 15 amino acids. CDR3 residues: CASSTRGTFTDTQYF. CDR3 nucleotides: TGTGCCAGTAGTACTCGCGGGACTTTCACAGATACGCAGTATTTT.

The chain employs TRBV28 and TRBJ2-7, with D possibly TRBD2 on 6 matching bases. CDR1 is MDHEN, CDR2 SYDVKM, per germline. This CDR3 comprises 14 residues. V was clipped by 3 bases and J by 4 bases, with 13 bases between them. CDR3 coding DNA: TGTGCCAGCAGTTTTGGGGGACTGCCATACGAGCAGTACTTC. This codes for CASSFGGLPYEQYF.

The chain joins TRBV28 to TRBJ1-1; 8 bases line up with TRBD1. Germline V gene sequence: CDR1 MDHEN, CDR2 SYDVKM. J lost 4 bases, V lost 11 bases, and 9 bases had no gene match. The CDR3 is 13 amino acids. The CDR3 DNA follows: TGTGCCGGGCAGGACAGGGTTGGCACTGAAGCTTTCTTT. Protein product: CAGQDRVGTEAFF.

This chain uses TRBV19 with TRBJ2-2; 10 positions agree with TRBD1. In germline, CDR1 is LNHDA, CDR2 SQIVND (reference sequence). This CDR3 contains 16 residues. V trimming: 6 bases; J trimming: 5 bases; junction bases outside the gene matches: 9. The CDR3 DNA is TGTGCCAGTAGACTGGGAGACAGGGGGCGAACCGGGGAGCTGTTTTTT. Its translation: CASRLGDRGRTGELFF. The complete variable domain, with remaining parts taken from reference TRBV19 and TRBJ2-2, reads DGGITQSPKYLFRKEGQNVTLSCEQNLNHDAMYWYRQDPGQGLRLIYYSQIVNDFQKGDIAEGYSVSREKKESFPLTVTSAQKNPTAFYLCASRLGDRGRTGELFFGEGSRLTVL.